This T cell receptor (beta chain) was identified during a study of blood T cells in healthy people across ages. Study observations and caveats: More naive CD4+ cells and higher diversity were found in long-lived than in aged donors. Significant beta diversity loss was already apparent by age 40, declining roughly linearly.

Roughly 9 milliliters of peripheral blood were drawn from each donor. It was with a sample-barcoded 5' primer and a J-beta primer mix that a second PCR of roughly 7 to 11 cycles was run. From the 5' RACE reads, TCRdb called clonotypes with MiXCR, one entry per CDR3 protein. The repertoire includes a few hundred thousand distinct CDR3 sequences, 25% to 30% of them detected once, and about a fifth sits in the top ten. A remark on this clonotype: Its antigen is unidentified.

The ends lost 2 bases at V and 7 bases at J; junction bases unmatched: 5. CDR3 length: 14 residues. Germline CDR1 MNHEY, CDR2 SVGAGI. This clonotype originated in a woman between 65 and 79 years old in good health. The V call is TRBV6-5, the J call TRBJ1-2, with 9 bases lining up with TRBD1. The source material was blood. The CDR3 protein is CASSYPGQGVGYTF. For the CDR3, the DNA is TGTGCCAGCAGTTACCCGGGACAGGGTGTTGGCTACACCTTC.